This TCR beta chain was identified in a study of blood T cell repertoires in COVID-19. Study overall: The origin of the acute and convalescent COVID-19 samples was the United States, Italy and Spain.

The participants were between about 18 and 89 years old and came from roughly 25 US areas. Membership in each cohort depended on participant-reported clinical history. The V gene lost 6 bases and the J gene lost 7 bases, with 18 bases spanning the gap. The germline V gene has CDR1 MNHEY and CDR2 SVGAGI. The CDR3 is 14 residues long. Sequenced by immunoSEQ multiplex PCR; TCRdb stores in-frame clones only, minus some. The sample has around 160,000 clones, over 75% seen once. The rearrangement links TRBV6-5 to TRBJ1-1; no reliable D call. Sequenced material: PBMCs or T cells enriched from blood (not recorded which). The clonotype originates from a man in his fifties who had recovered from COVID-19. In DNA form, the CDR3 reads TGTGCCAGCAGACTCAATTCCCCCTTGAGTGAAGCTTTCTTT. Amino acids: CASRLNSPLSEAFF.